Sequencing of this T cell receptor (beta chain) was carried out in a study of T-cell memory formation after mild COVID-19. Per germline, CDR1 SNHLY and CDR2 FYNNEI. CDR3 length: 14 residues. Trimming removed 2 bases at V and 5 bases at J, with 9 bases between. Comment on this clonotype: Its specificity is not known.

From 5'RACE with constant-segment primers came TCR alpha and TCR beta cDNA libraries that carried sample barcodes and UMIs. TCRdb passed the 5' RACE reads through MiXCR, listing each CDR3 protein once. The sample lists 500,000 to 600,000 distinct CDR3 sequences; approximately 18% were seen once. Study-level points and caveats: Contracting clones from day 15 to 85 showed balanced CD4/CD8; later expanders favored CD4+. There was no confirmation that second-wave clones peaking on day 37 were SARS-CoV-2 specific.

The clonotype comes from an adult woman who had mild COVID-19 (a few samples of this study predate the infection). Cell type and time point are not known. This chain uses TRBV2 with TRBJ2-2; D uncertain. The sequencing input was PBMCs or a T cell subset sorted from them (not recorded which). CDR3 protein: CASSERGETGELFF. The CDR3 nucleotides are TGTGCCAGCAGTGAACGTGGGGAAACCGGGGAGCTGTTTTTT.